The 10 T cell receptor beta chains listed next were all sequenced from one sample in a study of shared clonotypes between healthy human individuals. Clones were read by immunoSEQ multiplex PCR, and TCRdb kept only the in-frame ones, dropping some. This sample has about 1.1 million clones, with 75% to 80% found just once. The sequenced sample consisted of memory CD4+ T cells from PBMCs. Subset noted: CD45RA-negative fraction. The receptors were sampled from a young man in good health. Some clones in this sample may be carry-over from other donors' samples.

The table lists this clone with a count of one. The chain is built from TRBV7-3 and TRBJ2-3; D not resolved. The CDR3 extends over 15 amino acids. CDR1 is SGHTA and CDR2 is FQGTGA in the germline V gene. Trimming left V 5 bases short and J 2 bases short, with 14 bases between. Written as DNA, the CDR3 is TGTGCCAGCAGCCCCGGTACTTCCCCCACAGATACGCAGTATTTT. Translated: CASSPGTSPTDTQYF. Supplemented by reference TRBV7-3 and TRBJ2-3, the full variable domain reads GAGVSQTPSNKVTEKGKYVELRCDPISGHTALYWYRQSLGQGPEFLIYFQGTGAADDSGLPNDRFFAVRPEGSVSTLKIQRTERGDSAVYLCASSPGTSPTDTQYFGPGTRLTVL.

The CDR3 spells CASSIRGQGTNIQYF. CDR3 DNA: TGTGCCAGTAGTATTCGGGGACAGGGAACCAACATTCAGTACTTC. J is TRBJ2-4 and V is TRBV19, with 9 nucleotides matching TRBD1. CDR1 and CDR2 (germline): LNHDA, SQIVND (reference sequence). Unmatched junction bases numbered 7, after V lost 3 bases and J lost 7 bases. CDR3 length: 15 amino acids.

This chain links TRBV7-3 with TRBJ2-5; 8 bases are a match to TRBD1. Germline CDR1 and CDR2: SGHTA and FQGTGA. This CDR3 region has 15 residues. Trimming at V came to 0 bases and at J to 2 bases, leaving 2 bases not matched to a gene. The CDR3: CASSLTGQAQETQYF. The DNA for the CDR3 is TGTGCCAGCAGCTTAACGGGACAGGCTCAAGAGACCCAGTACTTC.

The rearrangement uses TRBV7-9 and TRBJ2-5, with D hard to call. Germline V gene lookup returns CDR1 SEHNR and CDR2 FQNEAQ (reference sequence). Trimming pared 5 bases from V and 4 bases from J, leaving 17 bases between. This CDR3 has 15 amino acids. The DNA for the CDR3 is TGTGCCAGCAGCATAACCCTGGACCCAGGAGAGACCCAGTACTTC. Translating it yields CASSITLDPGETQYF.

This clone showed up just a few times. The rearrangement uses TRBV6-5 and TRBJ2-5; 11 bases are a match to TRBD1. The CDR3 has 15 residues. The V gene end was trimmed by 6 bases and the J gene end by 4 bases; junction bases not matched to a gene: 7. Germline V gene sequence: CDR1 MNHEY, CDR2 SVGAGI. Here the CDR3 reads CASRRDRGSGETQYF. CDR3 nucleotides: TGTGCCAGCAGGCGGGACAGGGGGTCGGGAGAGACCCAGTACTTC.

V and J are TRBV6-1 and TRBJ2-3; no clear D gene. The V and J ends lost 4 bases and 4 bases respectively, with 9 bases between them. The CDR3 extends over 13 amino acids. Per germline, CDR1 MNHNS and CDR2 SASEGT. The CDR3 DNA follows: TGTGCCAGCAGTGTAAAGGTCCCAGATACGCAGTATTTT. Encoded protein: CASSVKVPDTQYF.

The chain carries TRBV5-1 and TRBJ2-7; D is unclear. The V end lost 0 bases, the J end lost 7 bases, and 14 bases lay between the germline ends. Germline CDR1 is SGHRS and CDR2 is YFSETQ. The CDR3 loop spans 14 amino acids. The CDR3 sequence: CASSLGMETSEQYF. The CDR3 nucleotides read TGCGCCAGCAGCTTGGGTATGGAAACTTCGGAGCAGTACTTC. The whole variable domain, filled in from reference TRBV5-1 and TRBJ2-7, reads KAGVTQTPRYLIKTRGQQVTLSCSPISGHRSVSWYQQTPGQGLQFLFEYFSETQRNKGNFPGRFSGRQFSNSRSEMNVSTLELGDSALYLCASSLGMETSEQYFGPGTRLTVT.

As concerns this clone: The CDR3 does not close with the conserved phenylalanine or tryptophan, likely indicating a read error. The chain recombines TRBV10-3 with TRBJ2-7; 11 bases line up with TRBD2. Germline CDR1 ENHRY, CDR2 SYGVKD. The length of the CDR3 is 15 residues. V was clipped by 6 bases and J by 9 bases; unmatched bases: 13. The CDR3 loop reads CAISPTSGRFDRQYL. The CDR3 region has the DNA TGTGCCATCAGCCCTACTAGCGGGAGATTCGACAGGCAGTACCTC.

CDR3 nucleotide sequence: TGTGCCAGCAGTTTAGGAGTACTAGGGACCCAGTACTTC. Translating it yields CASSLGVLGTQYF. This sequence joins TRBV27 and TRBJ2-5, with D maybe TRBD2 (5 bases). The ends were cut back, 2 bases at V and 7 bases at J, with 11 bases in the middle. Germline CDR1 MNHEY, CDR2 SMNVEV (reference sequence). The CDR3 is 13 residues long.

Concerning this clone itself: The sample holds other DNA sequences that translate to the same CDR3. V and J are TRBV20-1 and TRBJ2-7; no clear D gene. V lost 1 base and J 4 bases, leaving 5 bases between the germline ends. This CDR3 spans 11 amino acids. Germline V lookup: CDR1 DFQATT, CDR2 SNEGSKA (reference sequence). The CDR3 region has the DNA TGCAGTGCTAGAGGCGCATACGAGCAGTACTTC. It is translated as CSARGAYEQYF.